This is a list of T cell receptor beta chains from one sample in a study of blood T cell repertoires in COVID-19. The method was immunoSEQ multiplex PCR; TCRdb's version includes in-frame clones alone and lacks a portion of them. The sample has around 150,000 clones, about 85% seen once; the top ten hold 0.99%. The sample consisted of peripheral blood. Receptors were obtained from a man younger than 30 with acute or convalescent COVID-19. The CDR3 runs from the conserved cysteine through the conserved F or W. D genes are given only for firm matches. Some rows have no size entry. The others give once, few or many, or a class for an expanded clone.

clone_size	cdr3_length	v_call	j_call	d_call	cdr3_aa	cdr3_nt
once	14	TRBV7-9	TRBJ1-3	.	CASSLGTSGNTIYF	TGTGCCAGCAGCTTAGGGACATCTGGAAACACCATATATTTT
.	13	TRBV28	TRBJ1-2	.	CASSGPTNYGYTF	TGTGCCAGCAGTGGGCCCACGAACTATGGCTACACCTTC
.	12	TRBV2	TRBJ1-1	.	CASSGLRKEAFF	TGTGCCAGCAGTGGTTTGCGGAAGGAAGCTTTCTTT
.	13	TRBV19	TRBJ2-7	.	CASSIGLEAEQYF	TGTGCCAGTAGTATCGGTTTGGAGGCCGAGCAGTACTTC
.	18	TRBV24-1	TRBJ2-1	.	CATSDLPLIGGSYNEQFF	TGTGCCACCAGTGATTTGCCCCTTATAGGCGGTTCCTACAATGAGCAGTTCTTC
.	14	TRBV5-1	TRBJ1-3	.	CASSYSGLGNTIYF	TGCGCCAGCAGTTATTCAGGGTTAGGAAACACCATATATTTT
.	13	TRBV10-1	TRBJ1-2	.	CASSESGGLGYTF	TGCGCCAGCAGTGAGTCTGGAGGGCTTGGCTACACCTTC
.	15	TRBV19	TRBJ2-7	.	CASSIEGALSYEQYF	TGTGCCAGTAGTATCGAGGGCGCCCTGTCTTACGAGCAGTACTTC
.	14	TRBV7-9	TRBJ1-1	.	CASNPWAENTEAFF	TGTGCCAGCAACCCTTGGGCCGAGAACACTGAAGCTTTCTTT
.	13	TRBV5-5	TRBJ1-4	.	CASSLDSREKLFF	TGTGCCAGCAGTTTGGACTCGCGAGAAAAACTGTTTTTT
.	14	TRBV28	TRBJ1-2	TRBD1	CASSLLDRREGYTF	TGTGCCAGCAGTTTATTGGACAGGCGAGAGGGCTACACCTTC
.	13	TRBV5-4	TRBJ2-5	.	CASSLYSWETQYF	TGTGCCAGCAGCTTGTACTCCTGGGAGACCCAGTACTTC
.	15	TRBV10-2	TRBJ1-2	TRBD1	CASSDIDRGWDGYTF	TGCGCCAGCAGTGATATTGACAGGGGGTGGGATGGCTACACCTTC
.	14	TRBV15	TRBJ1-2	.	CATSNAQGDYGYTF	TGTGCCACCAGCAACGCTCAAGGGGACTATGGCTACACCTTC
.	13	TRBV6-5	TRBJ1-1	.	CASSYATGFEAFF	TGTGCCAGCAGTTACGCAACAGGGTTCGAAGCTTTCTTT
.	16	TRBV10-2	TRBJ2-5	TRBD1	CASRTGQGSGGETQYF	TGCGCCAGCAGGACCGGACAGGGGAGCGGTGGCGAGACCCAGTACTTC
few	15	TRBV7-2	TRBJ2-1	TRBD1	CASSYRGRDNYEQFF	TGTGCCAGCAGCTACAGGGGAAGGGACAATTATGAGCAGTTCTTC
.	16	TRBV11-2	TRBJ2-5	TRBD1	CASSFPRQGRQETQYF	TGTGCCAGCAGCTTCCCCCGACAGGGACGGCAAGAGACCCAGTACTTC
.	15	TRBV5-6	TRBJ2-3	.	CASSSETSSTDTQYF	TGTGCCAGCAGCTCCGAAACTAGTAGCACAGATACGCAGTATTTT
.	13	TRBV28	TRBJ2-3	.	CASAVGGTDTQYF	TGTGCCAGCGCTGTCGGGGGCACAGATACGCAGTATTTT
once	13	TRBV9	TRBJ1-1	TRBD1	CASSGQGHTEAFF	TGTGCCAGCAGCGGACAGGGCCACACTGAAGCTTTCTTT
.	14	TRBV11-2	TRBJ1-6	.	CASSFRDTNSPLHF	TGTGCCAGCAGCTTCCGGGACACCAATTCACCCCTCCACTTT
.	15	TRBV4-2	TRBJ2-1	.	CASSQDRSSDDEQFF	TGTGCCAGCAGCCAAGATAGGTCTAGCGACGATGAGCAGTTCTTC
.	16	TRBV27	TRBJ2-1	.	CASSLSGGPSYNEQFF	TGTGCCAGCAGTTTATCGGGGGGGCCTTCCTACAATGAGCAGTTCTTC
.	14	TRBV7-6	TRBJ2-7	TRBD1	CASSPGRGPYEQYF	TGTGCCAGCAGCCCGGGCAGGGGGCCTTACGAGCAGTACTTC
few	18	TRBV5-8	TRBJ2-1	.	CASSPRGGHSKTNNEQFF	TGTGCCAGCAGCCCCCGCGGGGGCCACTCGAAAACGAACAATGAGCAGTTCTTC
few	16	TRBV11-2	TRBJ1-6	.	CASSLGWARYNSPLHF	TGTGCCAGCAGCTTAGGATGGGCGCGATATAATTCACCCCTCCACTTT
.	12	TRBV4-1	TRBJ1-6	.	CASSQDSSPLHF	TGCGCCAGCAGCCAAGACAGTTCTCCCCTCCACTTT
.	14	TRBV2	TRBJ1-4	.	CASSEDSHNEKLFF	TGTGCCAGCAGTGAAGACAGCCATAATGAAAAACTGTTTTTT
.	13	TRBV14	TRBJ1-2	TRBD1	CASSQGQRGGYTF	TGTGCCAGCAGCCAGGGACAGCGAGGTGGCTACACCTTC
.	12	TRBV13	TRBJ1-6	.	CASSFRFSPLHF	TGTGCCAGCAGCTTCCGGTTTTCACCCCTCCACTTT
.	15	TRBV5-5	TRBJ1-6	.	CASSLVAGLDSPLHF	TGTGCCAGCAGCTTGGTGGCGGGATTGGATTCACCCCTCCACTTT
.	15	TRBV5-5	TRBJ2-3	.	CASRPAVGGTDTQYF	TGTGCCAGCAGACCAGCGGTCGGGGGCACAGATACGCAGTATTTT
once	13	TRBV27	TRBJ1-3	.	CASSPGGGATIYF	TGTGCCAGCAGTCCGGGAGGAGGTGCGACCATATATTTT
.	15	TRBV7-9	TRBJ2-1	.	CASSPQPGSRNEQFF	TGTGCCAGCAGCCCCCAACCCGGGAGCCGGAATGAGCAGTTCTTC
few	17	TRBV5-5	TRBJ2-1	TRBD2	CASSVPSSAGGRGEQFF	TGTGCCAGCAGCGTCCCCTCTAGCGCGGGGGGGCGAGGTGAGCAGTTCTTC
once	13	TRBV2	TRBJ1-6	.	CASSLNHNSPLHF	TGTGCCAGCAGTCTAAACCATAATTCACCCCTCCACTTT
.	16	TRBV30	TRBJ1-6	TRBD1	CAWSVQGQTYNSPLHF	TGTGCCTGGAGTGTACAGGGACAGACTTATAATTCACCCCTCCACTTT
.	13	TRBV5-8	TRBJ1-1	.	CAVTGHSGTEAFF	TGTGCCGTCACGGGACATTCGGGCACTGAAGCTTTCTTT
.	15	TRBV6-1	TRBJ1-6	TRBD1	CASSERGRYNSPLHF	TGTGCCAGCAGTGAAAGGGGGCGGTATAATTCACCCCTCCACTTT
.	13	TRBV24-1	TRBJ2-3	.	CATSWTGTDTQYF	TGTGCCACCAGTTGGACTGGGACAGATACGCAGTATTTT
.	17	TRBV9	TRBJ1-2	TRBD1	CASSVAAGGSFNYGYTF	TGTGCCAGCAGCGTAGCGGCAGGGGGCTCGTTCAACTATGGCTACACCTTC
.	15	TRBV9	TRBJ1-2	TRBD1	CASSGDRALVYGYTF	TGTGCCAGCAGCGGGGACAGGGCCCTAGTCTATGGCTACACCTTC
.	15	TRBV20-1	TRBJ1-6	TRBD1	CSASVQGATKSPLHF	TGCAGTGCTAGTGTCCAGGGGGCAACCAAATCACCCCTCCACTTT
.	15	TRBV6-5	TRBJ1-5	.	CAGLISRQPNQPQHF	TGTGCCGGTTTAATTTCTAGACAGCCCAATCAGCCCCAGCATTTT
.	16	TRBV4-1	TRBJ2-3	.	CASSQSPAGRTDTQYF	TGCGCCAGCAGCCAATCCCCGGCGGGGCGCACAGATACGCAGTATTTT
once	17	TRBV6-1	TRBJ2-5	TRBD2	CASSEMGRGPFAETQYF	TGTGCCAGCAGTGAAATGGGGAGGGGACCCTTCGCAGAGACCCAGTACTTC
.	16	TRBV20-1	TRBJ1-5	.	CSASSTGSYSNQPQHF	TGCAGTGCTAGTTCCACAGGGTCCTATAGCAATCAGCCCCAGCATTTT
.	15	TRBV18	TRBJ1-2	.	CASSPPGSGDYGYTF	TGTGCCAGCTCACCACCGGGATCAGGGGATTATGGCTACACCTTC
.	13	TRBV3-1/TRBV3-2	TRBJ2-7	.	CASSGGAQGEQYF	TGTGCCAGCAGCGGAGGGGCCCAGGGAGAGCAGTACTTC
.	14	TRBV11-2	TRBJ2-7	.	CASSLVLFRGEQYF	TGTGCCAGCAGCTTAGTCCTTTTTCGGGGGGAGCAGTACTTC
.	15	TRBV6-1	TRBJ2-7	TRBD1	CASSDTGGLVYEQYF	TGTGCCAGCAGTGATACAGGGGGACTCGTTTACGAGCAGTACTTC
.	17	TRBV11-3	TRBJ2-6	.	CASSLAGHSSGANVLTF	TGTGCCAGCAGCTTAGCGGGACACAGCTCTGGGGCCAACGTCCTGACTTTC
.	14	TRBV3-1/TRBV3-2	TRBJ1-1	TRBD1	CASSPDRMNTEAFF	TGTGCCAGCAGCCCGGACAGGATGAACACTGAAGCTTTCTTT
.	14	TRBV11-2	TRBJ1-1	.	CASSLVAVNTEAFF	TGTGCCAGCAGCTTAGTTGCAGTGAACACTGAAGCTTTCTTT
.	14	TRBV29-1	TRBJ2-1	TRBD1	CSVEDGQGNNEQFF	TGCAGCGTTGAAGATGGACAGGGGAACAATGAGCAGTTCTTC
.	12	TRBV19	TRBJ1-4	.	CASGQFNEKLFF	TGTGCCAGTGGACAGTTTAATGAAAAACTGTTTTTT
.	17	TRBV5-1	TRBJ2-2	.	CASSTYPGHAITGELFF	TGCGCCAGCAGCACCTACCCGGGACATGCTATCACCGGGGAGCTGTTTTTT